The present entry profiles one TCR beta chain with its context. The source of the sample is a study of T cell responses to AZD1222 COVID-19 vaccine. Libraries were prepared by immunoSEQ multiplex PCR; TCRdb keeps only in-frame clonotypes and omits some of them. The profile shows 150,000 or so clones, about 90% of them singletons. Looked up from germline, CDR1 is SNHLY and CDR2 is FYNNEI. Trimming shortened V by 8 bases and J by 4 bases, and 11 bases separated the two germline ends. The CDR3 covers 12 residues. The sample in question was peripheral blood, obtained 28 days after the second AZD1222 dose. This receptor was taken from an adult who received the AZD1222 COVID-19 vaccine. The J gene is TRBJ2-5, the V gene TRBV2, with D perhaps being TRBD1 or TRBD2 (5 bases each). CDR3 sequence reads: CASRGGGETQYF. The CDR3, as DNA: TGTGCCAGCCGGGGCGGAGGAGAGACCCAGTACTTC.